This paragraph reports one TCR beta chain. Distinct nucleotide sequences in the sample also encode this CDR3. This specimen belongs to a study of blood T cell repertoires in COVID-19. Study summary: PBMCs, B-cell-depleted T cells, or T cells were the source of the cDNA or gDNA that made up the material.

Sequenced by immunoSEQ multiplex PCR; TCRdb stores in-frame clones only, minus some. The sample lists roughly 200,000 clones; approximately 80% were seen once. Seattle's cohort entered during active infection and was followed longitudinally. CDR1 is KGHSH, CDR2 LQKENI, per germline. The V gene end was trimmed by 0 bases and the J gene end by 2 bases; junction bases not matched to a gene: 0. CDR3 length: 14 amino acids. This receptor was taken from a woman of 80 years or more with COVID-19, enrolled during active disease. Sequenced input: peripheral blood. V usage is TRBV18 and J usage is TRBJ1-2; 7 bases are a match to TRBD1. As DNA, the CDR3 is TGTGCCAGCTCACCACCGGGACAGAACTATGGCTACACCTTC. Encoded protein: CASSPPGQNYGYTF.